This T cell receptor (beta chain) was documented in a study of vaccination and CD4 T cells after COVID-19. The wider study: Every culture used as a control got a CEFX pool, an HIV-1 Nef pool, or no peptide.

The CDR3 has 13 residues. Germline lookup yields CDR1 GTSNPN and CDR2 SVGIG (reference sequence). Specified treatment: roughly 10-day PBMC culture with coronavirus spike peptide pools or control peptides (ViraFEST assay). CD4+ T-cell collection from the unexposed donor predated the COVID-19 pandemic (2011-2018). Antigen-specific T cells were expanded with peptide pools by ViraFEST, and TCRs were then sequenced. PBMCs, plated at 2 million to 2.5 million per well, were grown in the presence of 9.5 to 10 IU/ml IL-2 and around 10 ug/ml peptide pools. Points on this clonotype: Its specificity is unknown.

The Oncomine TCR Beta short-read assay was applied to DNA of cultured CD4+ T cells. It was cultured CD4+ T cells from which genomic DNA was extracted. MiXCR was run by TCRdb on the PCR reads, yielding one entry per CDR3 protein. The top ten clones hold approximately 45% of a sample with about 5,400 distinct CDR3 sequences, 50% to 75% of them seen once. The J gene is TRBJ1-5, the V gene TRBV30; the match to TRBD1 covers 8 bases. The sequence was obtained from a human donor in good health. The sample consisted of CD4+ T cells from blood, cultured in vitro. The CDR3 DNA is TGTGCATCTTCAGGGGGCGGCAATCAGCCCCAGCATTTT. Its protein product is CASSGGGNQPQHF.